The present T cell receptor (beta chain) was sequenced within a study of shared clonotypes between healthy human individuals. About the study: Donors consisted of two women and three men between 18 and 49.

Worth noting for this clone: Its target is not known.

Study findings and constraints: The study drew on few donors, limiting represented genetic and exposure-history diversity.

Splitting of each subset's genomic DNA was done evenly across several immunoSEQ plates. Clones were sequenced by immunoSEQ multiplex PCR, and TCRdb holds only the in-frame ones, with some missing. Among about 500,000 clones, roughly three quarters were seen once, and the ten largest hold approximately 12%. CDR1 SQVTM and CDR2 ANQGSEA come from the germline V gene. V lost 4 bases and J lost 5; bases outside the gene matches: 7. This CDR3 is 13 amino acids long. This TCR was sampled from a woman in her 40s in good health. Some clones in this sample may be carry-over from other donors' samples. The chain uses TRBV29-1 and TRBJ2-7, with 8 bases that match TRBD1. The sample consisted of PBMCs. DNA for the CDR3: TGCAGCGTTGTCCGGACAGGGTCCCACGAGCAGTACTTC. Amino acid sequence: CSVVRTGSHEQYF.